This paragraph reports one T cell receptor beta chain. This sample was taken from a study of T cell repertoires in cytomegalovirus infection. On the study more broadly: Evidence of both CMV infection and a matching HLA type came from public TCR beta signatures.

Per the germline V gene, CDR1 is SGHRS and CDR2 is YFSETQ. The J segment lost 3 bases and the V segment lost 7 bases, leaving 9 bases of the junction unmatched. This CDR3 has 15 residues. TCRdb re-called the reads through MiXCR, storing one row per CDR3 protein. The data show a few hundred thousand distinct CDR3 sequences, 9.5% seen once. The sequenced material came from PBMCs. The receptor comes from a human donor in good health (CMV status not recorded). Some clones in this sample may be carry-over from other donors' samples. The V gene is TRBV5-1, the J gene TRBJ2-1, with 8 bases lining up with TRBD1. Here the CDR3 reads CASSTPGGDYNEQFF. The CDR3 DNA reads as TGCGCCAGCTCAACCCCAGGGGGCGACTACAATGAGCAGTTCTTC.